Below, 32 T cell receptor beta chains from the same sample are listed, as sequenced in a study of cytomegalovirus exposure and HLA in healthy donors. Primers for the PCR totalled 60 Vbeta and 13 Jbeta. The assay was immunoSEQ multiplex PCR, and TCRdb's table has in-frame clones only and misses some. The sample includes 160,000 or so clones, roughly 84% of them seen just once. Sequencing was done on a sample of PBMCs. The source of these receptors is a man aged 30-40 years in good health and CMV-seronegative.

The V gene is TRBV10-1, the J gene TRBJ2-2; weak D call: TRBD2 (6 bases). The length of the CDR3 is 18 residues. Germline V gene lookup returns CDR1 WNHNN and CDR2 SYGVQD (reference sequence). With 0 bases removed from V and 3 bases from J, the gap between germline ends came to 17 bases. For the CDR3, the DNA is TGCGCCAGCAGTGAGTCGAGCTGGGAGGTGGGATACACCGGGGAGCTGTTTTTT. Amino acid sequence: CASSESSWEVGYTGELFF.

The chain links TRBV4-3 to TRBJ2-5; D unresolved. CDR1 and CDR2 (germline): LGHNA, YSLEER. The CDR3 loop spans 15 amino acids. The V end lost 0 bases, the J end lost 4 bases, and 12 bases lay between the germline ends. CDR3 nucleotides: TGCGCCAGCAGCCAAGAGTATGGGCGTGTAGAGACCCAGTACTTC. The encoded protein is CASSQEYGRVETQYF.

J is TRBJ1-1 and V is TRBV11-2; weak D call: TRBD1 (5 bases). CDR1 is SGHAT and CDR2 is FQNNGV in the germline V gene. CDR3 length: 14 residues. V dropped 3 bases and J dropped 5 bases, with 13 bases sitting between them. The CDR3 is CASSFDRGGTEAFF. The DNA of the CDR3 is TGTGCCAGCAGCTTCGACAGAGGAGGGACTGAAGCTTTCTTT.

Only a few counts were recorded for this clone. The V and J genes are TRBV6-6 and TRBJ2-7; weak D call: TRBD1 (8 bases). The germline CDR1 and CDR2 sequences are MNHNY and SVGAGI (reference sequence). CDR3 length: 14 residues. The V end was cut by 5 bases, the J end by 3 bases, with 14 bases between. The CDR3 sequence is CASSQTGGGYEQYF. CDR3 nucleotides: TGTGCCAGCAGTCAAACAGGGGGGGGCTACGAGCAGTACTTC.

In this sample, this clone turned up a few times. V is TRBV4-1 and J is TRBJ2-3; 8 bases line up with TRBD2. Per germline, CDR1 MGHRA and CDR2 YSYEKL. V dropped 5 bases and J dropped 0; count of bases not matched to a gene: 10. This CDR3 region has 17 residues. The CDR3 DNA sequence: TGCGCCAGCAGCATTCTAGCGGGTGCTACTAGCACAGATACGCAGTATTTT. Its protein is CASSILAGATSTDTQYF.

The chain has TRBV5-6 and TRBJ2-1; TRBD2 matches at 9 bases. CDR1 is SGHDT and CDR2 is YYEEEE in the germline V gene. J lost 8 bases, V lost 2 bases, and 11 bases had no gene match. This CDR3 has 16 amino acids. The CDR3 reads CASSLGGGAFYDEQFF. CDR3 DNA: TGTGCCAGCAGCTTAGGCGGGGGGGCCTTTTACGATGAGCAGTTCTTC.

The rearrangement uses TRBV7-8 and TRBJ1-4, with D tentatively TRBD1 (6 bases). The V end was cut by 5 bases, the J end by 0 bases, with 19 bases between. Germline V gene lookup returns CDR1 SGHVS and CDR2 FQNEAQ. The CDR3 runs to 18 residues. The CDR3 bases are TGTGCCAGCAGCCGAGACAGGTTCCCCTTTGCAACTAATGAAAAACTGTTTTTT. Translating gives CASSRDRFPFATNEKLFF.

The chain couples TRBV6-1 to TRBJ2-1; maybe TRBD2 (6 bases). Trimming stripped 4 bases from V and 4 bases from J, with 17 bases between. This CDR3 contains 16 residues. The germline gives CDR1 MNHNS, CDR2 SASEGT. CDR3 loop: CASSGTRDFYYNEQFF. The CDR3 bases are TGTGCCAGCAGTGGGACCCGGGACTTCTATTACAATGAGCAGTTCTTC.

This clone has just one count. The chain links TRBV13 to TRBJ2-7; 10 nucleotides match TRBD1. The CDR3 is 14 amino acids. Trimming removed 4 bases from V and 2 bases from J; junction bases left unmatched: 2. From germline, CDR1 is PRHDT and CDR2 FYEKMQ (reference sequence). The CDR3 sequence: CASSSGTGAYEQYF. The CDR3 DNA reads as TGTGCCAGCAGCTCCGGGACAGGGGCCTACGAGCAGTACTTC.

The V gene is TRBV27, the J gene TRBJ2-3; 7 nucleotides agree with TRBD2. CDR1 and CDR2 (germline): MNHEY, SMNVEV (reference sequence). The CDR3 is 19 residues long. V trimming: 0 bases; J trimming: 0 bases; junction bases outside the gene matches: 12. In nucleotides, the CDR3 is TGTGCCAGCAGTTTATCGCGTCGACTAGCAAGGTCTAGCACAGATACGCAGTATTTT. Its protein product is CASSLSRRLARSSTDTQYF.

Worth noting for this clone: At the DNA level, this CDR3 is encoded by other sequences in the same sample as well. The chain couples TRBV5-1 to TRBJ2-5; D possibly corresponds to TRBD2 (6 bases). This CDR3 region has 12 residues. Germline CDR1 is SGHRS and CDR2 is YFSETQ. V lost 7 bases, J lost 1 base, and 8 bases lay in between. The CDR3 loop is CASRDSQETQYF. CDR3 nucleotides: TGCGCCAGCCGGGACTCCCAAGAGACCCAGTACTTC.

The chain joins TRBV14 to TRBJ2-6; tentatively, D is TRBD2 (5 bases). The CDR3 totals 18 residues. Germline loops: CDR1 SGHDN, CDR2 FVKESK. Trimming cost V 0 bases and J 0 bases, with 12 bases left between them. CDR3 sequence reads: CASSQEVGRLSGANVLTF. CDR3 bases: TGTGCCAGCAGCCAAGAAGTGGGGAGACTCTCTGGGGCCAACGTCCTGACTTTC.

This chain joins TRBV6-5 and TRBJ2-5, with TRBD1 as a possible D gene (6 bases). With 5 bases removed from V and 2 bases from J, the gap between germline ends came to 15 bases. The germline V gene encodes CDR1 MNHEY and CDR2 SVGAGI. CDR3 length: 15 amino acids. Here the CDR3 reads CASSHHPTGQETQYF. The CDR3 nucleotides are TGTGCCAGCAGTCACCACCCGACAGGACAAGAGACCCAGTACTTC.

The V gene is TRBV2, the J gene TRBJ1-6; weak D call: TRBD1 (6 bases). The CDR3 loop spans 13 amino acids. Germline loops: CDR1 SNHLY, CDR2 FYNNEI. V was shortened by 5 bases and J by 9 bases, with 11 bases between the two germline ends. The CDR3 DNA reads TGTGCCAGCAGTCAACTACAGGGTTCACCCCTCCACTTT. Encoded protein: CASSQLQGSPLHF.

This clone has a single count. The chain recombines TRBV5-1 with TRBJ2-7, with 10 bases fitting TRBD1. The V gene end was trimmed by 5 bases and the J gene end by 3 bases; junction bases not matched to a gene: 5. CDR3 length: 14 amino acids. Per the germline V gene, CDR1 is SGHRS and CDR2 is YFSETQ. The CDR3 here is CASRADRGNYEQYF. In DNA form, the CDR3 reads TGCGCCAGCAGGGCGGACAGGGGGAACTACGAGCAGTACTTC.

This rearrangement joins TRBV7-9 to TRBJ2-3; a possible D gene is TRBD2 (6 bases). V dropped 5 bases and J dropped 6 bases, with 24 bases sitting between them. The CDR3 consists of 17 residues. Germline V gene lookup returns CDR1 SEHNR and CDR2 FQNEAQ (reference sequence). Written as DNA, the CDR3 is TGTGCCAGCAGCACCTGGGACTCGCCGGGAGTGCGGGATACGCAGTATTTT. Translating gives CASSTWDSPGVRDTQYF.

V and J are TRBV6-6 and TRBJ2-3; the D gene is possibly TRBD2 (6 bases). The V gene lost 8 bases and the J gene lost 7 bases, with 16 bases spanning the gap. CDR3 length: 13 residues. In germline, CDR1 is MNHNY, CDR2 SVGAGI (reference sequence). The CDR3 DNA follows: TGTGCCAGCTACGACCCTCTAGCGAATACGCAGTATTTT. It is translated as CASYDPLANTQYF.

The chain employs TRBV18 and TRBJ2-5; 9 nucleotides align to TRBD1. The end of the DNA fits TRBJ2-7 better, so the J call may be wrong. The length of the CDR3 is 21 residues. Germline assignment: CDR1 KGHSH and CDR2 LQKENI. The CDR3 sequence is CASSPLHNLGQGGFGSYEQYF. CDR3 DNA: TGTGCCAGCTCACCACTACATAATTTGGGACAGGGAGGTTTCGGGTCCTACGAGCAGTACTTC.

This clone was detected only a few times. The gene calls are TRBV4-1 and TRBJ1-3; TRBD1 is a possible D gene (5 bases). Trimming took 0 bases from V and 4 from J, leaving 13 bases between them. CDR1 and CDR2 (germline): MGHRA, YSYEKL. The CDR3 is 16 residues long. CDR3 protein: CASSQDPGGGGNTIYF. The DNA of the CDR3 is TGCGCCAGCAGCCAAGATCCCGGCGGGGGGGGAAACACCATATATTTT.

The chain combines TRBV4-1 with TRBJ1-2; 9 bases match TRBD1. Germline CDR1 is MGHRA and CDR2 is YSYEKL. With V trimmed by 3 bases and J by 3 bases, 5 bases remained unmatched. The length of the CDR3 is 15 residues. CDR3: CASSHAGQGDYGYTF. In DNA, the CDR3 is TGCGCCAGCAGCCACGCGGGACAGGGTGACTATGGCTACACCTTC.

As regards this clone: Mismatch with germline at one junction end may stem from a read error. This chain uses TRBV30 with TRBJ2-7; 8 positions agree with TRBD1. The CDR3 extends over 11 amino acids. From germline, CDR1 is GTSNPN and CDR2 SVGIG (reference sequence). CDR3 DNA sequence: TGTGCCTCCCCAAACGGGACAGGCCTTTTCTTC. Protein: CASPNGTGLFF.

The chain carries TRBV5-4 and TRBJ2-3, with D tentatively TRBD2 (6 bases). The CDR3 length is 15 residues. Looked up from germline, CDR1 is SGHNT and CDR2 is YYREEE (reference sequence). Between the trimmed V and J ends, which lost 0 bases and 2 bases, there was a span of 10 bases. The CDR3 spells CASSLGGDVTDTQYF. The CDR3, as DNA: TGTGCCAGCAGCTTGGGGGGGGATGTCACAGATACGCAGTATTTT.

The V gene is TRBV7-3, the J gene TRBJ1-5; D call uncertain. The length of the CDR3 is 13 residues. V lost 8 bases and J 3 bases, leaving 11 bases between the germline ends. Germline CDR1 is SGHTA and CDR2 is FQGTGA. The CDR3, as DNA: TGTGCCAGCGCGCCAGGCGCCAATCAGCCCCAGCATTTT. Residues: CASAPGANQPQHF.

With respect to this clone: Other DNA variants within this sample encode the same CDR3. The chain links TRBV18 to TRBJ2-7, with 14 nucleotides matching TRBD2. This CDR3 region has 15 residues. Per the germline V gene, CDR1 is KGHSH and CDR2 is LQKENI. With V trimmed by 3 bases and J by 3 bases, 1 base remained unmatched. CDR3 protein: CASSPGLAGVYEQYF. The DNA for the CDR3 is TGTGCCAGCTCACCGGGACTAGCGGGGGTCTACGAGCAGTACTTC.

This clone has just one count. The V gene is TRBV9, the J gene TRBJ2-1; 8 bases are a match to TRBD2. J lost 4 bases, V lost 3 bases, and 6 bases had no gene match. CDR3 length: 15 residues. The germline V gene has CDR1 SGDLS and CDR2 YYNGEE. CDR3 DNA sequence: TGTGCCAGCAGCGCGCATAGCGGGGCATACAATGAGCAGTTCTTC. Protein sequence: CASSAHSGAYNEQFF.

V is TRBV7-9 and J is TRBJ2-1; 12 bases agree with TRBD2. The CDR3 loop spans 16 amino acids. CDR1 and CDR2 from the germline V gene are SEHNR and FQNEAQ (reference sequence). Germline trimming cut 4 bases from V and 7 bases from J; bases unmatched to any gene: 8. CDR3 coding DNA: TGTGCCAGCAGCTGGCCGACTAGCGGGAGTGAAAATGAGCAGTTCTTC. Protein: CASSWPTSGSENEQFF.

The chain joins TRBV9 to TRBJ2-3; tentatively, D is TRBD1 (5 bases). The CDR3 has 14 residues. The germline V gene encodes CDR1 SGDLS and CDR2 YYNGEE. V lost 1 base, J lost 4 bases, and 10 bases lay in between. CDR3 DNA: TGTGCCAGCAGCGTACAGGGCTGGGCAGATACGCAGTATTTT. Translated, it gives CASSVQGWADTQYF.

The V call is TRBV28, the J call TRBJ2-3; unclear D gene. There are 15 residues in the CDR3. V dropped 2 bases and J dropped 2 bases, with 11 bases sitting between them. From germline, CDR1 is MDHEN and CDR2 SYDVKM. The CDR3 region has the DNA TGTGCCAGCAGTTTACTACGCGACAACACAGATACGCAGTATTTT. It encodes CASSLLRDNTDTQYF.

This rearrangement joins TRBV7-9 to TRBJ1-1, with D perhaps TRBD1 (6 bases). CDR3 size: 16 residues. The germline V and J ends were trimmed by 1 base and 4 bases, with 16 bases remaining between them. CDR1 and CDR2 from the germline V gene are SEHNR and FQNEAQ (reference sequence). CDR3 region: CASSLEGRGRATEAFF. CDR3 DNA: TGTGCCAGCAGCTTAGAGGGCAGGGGTCGGGCCACTGAAGCTTTCTTT.

This clone was picked up one time. DNA for the CDR3: TGTGCCAGCAGTCCTAGTAACAGGGGTTCCTACAATGAGCAGTTCTTC. Encoded protein: CASSPSNRGSYNEQFF. The chain is built from TRBV6-6 and TRBJ2-1; 7 bases align to TRBD1. This CDR3 is 16 amino acids long. V lost 5 bases, J lost 1 base, and 8 bases stayed unmatched. Germline lookup yields CDR1 MNHNY and CDR2 SVGAGI (reference sequence).

CDR3: CASMGKGDTEAFF. CDR3 nucleotide sequence: TGTGCCAGCATGGGTAAGGGGGACACTGAAGCTTTCTTT. The chain links TRBV9 to TRBJ1-1, with D possibly being TRBD1 (6 bases). V lost 6 bases and J 3 bases, leaving 12 bases between the germline ends. CDR1 and CDR2 (germline): SGDLS, YYNGEE. The CDR3 contains 13 residues.

The sample holds a few counts of this clone. This sequence joins TRBV30 and TRBJ2-6, with a weak D call TRBD2 (6 bases). CDR1 is GTSNPN and CDR2 is SVGIG in the germline V gene (reference sequence). The CDR3 is 18 residues long. Trimming took 0 bases from V and 2 from J, leaving 17 bases between them. The CDR3 region has the DNA TGTGCCTGGAGTGTACCTCTCCCGGGGGTCCCTGGGGCCAACGTCCTGACTTTC. Amino acid sequence: CAWSVPLPGVPGANVLTF.